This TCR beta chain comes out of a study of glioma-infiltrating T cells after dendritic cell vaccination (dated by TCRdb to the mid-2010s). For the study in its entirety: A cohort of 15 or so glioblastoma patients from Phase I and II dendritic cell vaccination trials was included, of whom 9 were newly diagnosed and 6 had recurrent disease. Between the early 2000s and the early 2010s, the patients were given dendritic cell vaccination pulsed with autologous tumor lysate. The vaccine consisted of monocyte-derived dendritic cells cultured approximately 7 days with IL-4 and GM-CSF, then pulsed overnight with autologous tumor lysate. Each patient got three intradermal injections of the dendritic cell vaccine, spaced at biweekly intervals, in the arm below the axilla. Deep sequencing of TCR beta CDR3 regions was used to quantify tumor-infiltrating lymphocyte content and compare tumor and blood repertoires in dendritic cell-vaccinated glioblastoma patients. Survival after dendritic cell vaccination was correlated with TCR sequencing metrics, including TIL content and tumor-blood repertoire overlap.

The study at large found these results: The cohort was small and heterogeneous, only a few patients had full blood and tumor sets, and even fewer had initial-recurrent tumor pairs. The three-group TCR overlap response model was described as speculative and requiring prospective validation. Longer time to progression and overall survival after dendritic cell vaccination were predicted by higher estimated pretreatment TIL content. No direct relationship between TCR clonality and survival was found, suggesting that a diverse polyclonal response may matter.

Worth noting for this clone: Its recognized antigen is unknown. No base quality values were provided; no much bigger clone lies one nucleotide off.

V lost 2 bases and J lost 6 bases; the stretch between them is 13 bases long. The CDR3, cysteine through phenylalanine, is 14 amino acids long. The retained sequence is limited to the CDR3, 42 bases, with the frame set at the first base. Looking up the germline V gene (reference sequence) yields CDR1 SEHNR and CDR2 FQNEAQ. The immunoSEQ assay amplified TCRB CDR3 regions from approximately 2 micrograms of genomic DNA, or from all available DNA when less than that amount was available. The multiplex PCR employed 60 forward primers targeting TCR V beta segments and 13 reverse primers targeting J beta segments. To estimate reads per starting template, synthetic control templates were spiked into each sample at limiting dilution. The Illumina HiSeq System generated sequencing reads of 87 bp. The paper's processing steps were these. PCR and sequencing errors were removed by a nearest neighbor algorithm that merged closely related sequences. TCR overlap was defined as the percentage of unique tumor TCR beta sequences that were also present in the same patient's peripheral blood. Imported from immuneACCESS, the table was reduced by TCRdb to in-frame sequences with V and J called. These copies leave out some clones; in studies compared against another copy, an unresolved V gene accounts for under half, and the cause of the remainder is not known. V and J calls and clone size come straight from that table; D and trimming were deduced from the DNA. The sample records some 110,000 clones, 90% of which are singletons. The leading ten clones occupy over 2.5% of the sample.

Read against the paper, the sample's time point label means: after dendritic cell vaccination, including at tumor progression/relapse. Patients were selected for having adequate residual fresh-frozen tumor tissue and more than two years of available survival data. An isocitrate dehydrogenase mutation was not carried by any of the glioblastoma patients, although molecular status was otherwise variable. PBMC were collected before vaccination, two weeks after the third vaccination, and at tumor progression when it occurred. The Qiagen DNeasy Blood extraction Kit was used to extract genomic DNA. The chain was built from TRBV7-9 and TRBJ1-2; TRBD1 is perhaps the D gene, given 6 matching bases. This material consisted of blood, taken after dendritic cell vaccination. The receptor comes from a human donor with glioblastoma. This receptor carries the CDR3 CASSLTTGLHGYTF. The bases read TGTGCCAGCAGCTTAACGACAGGTCTTCATGGCTACACCTTC.